The 26 T cell receptor beta chains in this list originate from one sample, sequenced in a study of cytomegalovirus exposure and HLA in healthy donors. PCR used 60 Vbeta primers and 13 Jbeta primers. Some clones are missing from TCRdb's copy, which holds only in-frame ones; the method was immunoSEQ multiplex PCR. The data contain around 130,000 clones, roughly 70% of them seen just once; the ten biggest clones take up roughly 2%. Material: PBMCs. These receptors originate from a woman between 40 and 50 years old in good health and CMV-seropositive.

The V call is TRBV5-1, the J call TRBJ1-6; TRBD1 aligns across 7 bases. The CDR3 has 13 amino acids. Germline V CDR1 and CDR2: SGHRS, YFSETQ. V lost 8 bases, J lost 3 bases, and 2 bases stayed unmatched. The CDR3 protein is CASTGDYNSPLHF. Written as DNA, the CDR3 is TGCGCCAGTACAGGGGACTATAATTCACCCCTCCACTTT.

This chain connects TRBV5-1 to TRBJ1-1; 8 nucleotides match TRBD1. The germline gives CDR1 SGHRS, CDR2 YFSETQ. The CDR3 sequence is 12 residues long. The trim removed 5 bases at V and 7 bases at J, leaving 4 bases unmatched. The CDR3 loop is CASSPGQGEAFF. CDR3 coding DNA: TGCGCCAGCAGTCCCGGACAGGGTGAAGCTTTCTTT.

This clone was picked up a small number of times. V is TRBV30 and J is TRBJ2-3, with TRBD1 matching over 8 bases. CDR1 is GTSNPN and CDR2 is SVGIG in the germline V gene (reference sequence). CDR3 length: 15 residues. The V gene end was trimmed by 1 base and the J gene end by 4 bases; junction bases not matched to a gene: 7. The CDR3 loop is CAWSGWQGASDTQYF. The CDR3 DNA reads TGTGCCTGGAGTGGTTGGCAGGGGGCCTCAGATACGCAGTATTTT.

The chain is built from TRBV30 and TRBJ2-7; 7 bases match TRBD1. The germline gives CDR1 GTSNPN, CDR2 SVGIG (reference sequence). J was trimmed by 4 bases and V by 2 bases; bases with no gene match: 11. The length of the CDR3 is 15 residues. CDR3 in amino acids: CAWSPGQGVGYEQYF. The CDR3 nucleotides are TGTGCCTGGAGTCCGGGGCAGGGGGTGGGGTACGAGCAGTACTTC.

The chain carries TRBV30 and TRBJ1-1; D ambiguous. The CDR3 consists of 13 residues. The germline gives CDR1 GTSNPN, CDR2 SVGIG (reference sequence). Deletions cut 4 bases from V and 2 bases from J, with 11 bases between. CDR3 DNA: TGTGCCTGGACTGCAGATTTAAACACTGAAGCTTTCTTT. Translated, it gives CAWTADLNTEAFF.

The chain links TRBV7-2 to TRBJ1-1; a weak D match, TRBD1 (5 bases). V lost 5 bases and J lost 4, with 14 bases in between. CDR1 is SGHTA, CDR2 FQGNSA, per germline. The CDR3 has 14 residues. This CDR3 is CASSQSAGPTEAFF. DNA for the CDR3: TGTGCCAGCAGCCAATCCGCAGGGCCCACTGAAGCTTTCTTT.

This clone came up once. V is TRBV28 and J is TRBJ1-2; no firm D call. CDR1 is MDHEN, CDR2 SYDVKM, per germline. The ends were cut back, 3 bases at V and 4 bases at J, with 9 bases in the middle. This CDR3 has 13 amino acids. DNA for the CDR3: TGTGCCAGCAGTTTGGGGAGCTTCTATGGCTACACCTTC. Protein sequence: CASSLGSFYGYTF.

Here the CDR3 DNA reads TGTGCCAGCAGCTTAAAGGCCGGGTACCTTATCGATGGCTACACCTTC. Protein: CASSLKAGYLIDGYTF. The rearrangement joins TRBV7-3 to TRBJ1-2; D ambiguous. Germline values: CDR1 SGHTA, CDR2 FQGTGA. CDR3 size: 16 residues. Trimming removed 1 base at V and 6 bases at J, with 18 bases between. The variable domain in full, completed from reference TRBV7-3 and TRBJ1-2, reads GAGVSQTPSNKVTEKGKYVELRCDPISGHTALYWYRQSLGQGPEFLIYFQGTGAADDSGLPNDRFFAVRPEGSVSTLKIQRTERGDSAVYLCASSLKAGYLIDGYTFGSGTRLTVV.

A word on this clone: Lacking the conserved final phenylalanine or tryptophan, this CDR3 likely reflects a read error. The chain employs TRBV28 and TRBJ1-2, with D possibly TRBD1 on 5 matching bases. Germline V gene data show CDR1 as MDHEN and CDR2 as SYDVKM. Trimming took 3 bases from V and 4 from J, leaving 9 bases between them. The CDR3 has 13 residues. The CDR3 protein is CASSLWGLYGYTL. As DNA, the CDR3 is TGTGCCAGCAGTTTGTGGGGACTCTATGGCTACACCCTC.

The chain uses TRBV6-6 and TRBJ1-2; 7 bases are a match to TRBD1. CDR3 length: 15 amino acids. Germline V gene sequence: CDR1 MNHNY, CDR2 SVGAGI (reference sequence). Trimming cost V 2 bases and J 2 bases; bases outside gene matches: 5. The CDR3 here is CASSYRTGLNYGYTF. DNA for the CDR3: TGTGCCAGCAGTTACAGGACAGGTTTAAACTATGGCTACACCTTC.

The gene calls are TRBV7-8 and TRBJ1-4, with D possibly being TRBD1 (6 bases). The germline gives CDR1 SGHVS, CDR2 FQNEAQ. V gave up 6 bases and J gave up 6 bases, with 14 bases separating them. This CDR3 has 14 amino acids. The DNA for the CDR3 is TGTGCCAGCAGGACGACAGGTGGTTATGAAAAACTGTTTTTT. Translation: CASRTTGGYEKLFF.

The chain links TRBV4-1 to TRBJ2-3, with 8 bases that match TRBD1. Germline V gene lookup returns CDR1 MGHRA and CDR2 YSYEKL. V dropped 0 bases and J dropped 4; count of bases not matched to a gene: 9. The CDR3 has 17 amino acids. CDR3 nucleotide sequence: TGCGCCAGCAGCCAAGACCAGACAGGGGCGACGGCAGATACGCAGTATTTT. Translation gives CASSQDQTGATADTQYF.

The chain employs TRBV19 and TRBJ1-2; D possibly corresponds to TRBD1 (5 bases). V was pared by 7 bases and J by 14 bases, with 29 bases between. Germline CDR1 is LNHDA and CDR2 is SQIVND (reference sequence). This CDR3 is built from 15 residues. The CDR3 sequence: CASTLGTPGSGDWTF. In DNA form, the CDR3 reads TGTGCCAGTACCCTCGGGACTCCCGGGTCGGGAGATTGGACCTTC. Full variable domain (remainder filled in from reference TRBV19 and TRBJ1-2): DGGITQSPKYLFRKEGQNVTLSCEQNLNHDAMYWYRQDPGQGLRLIYYSQIVNDFQKGDIAEGYSVSREKKESFPLTVTSAQKNPTAFYLCASTLGTPGSGDWTFGSGTRLTVV.

This chain joins TRBV5-1 and TRBJ2-5; D remains unclear. Germline V gene sequence: CDR1 SGHRS, CDR2 YFSETQ. The V end lost 1 base, the J end lost 4 bases, and 8 bases lay between the germline ends. The CDR3 contains 13 residues. CDR3 residues: CASSLFTGETQYF. CDR3 nucleotide sequence: TGCGCCAGCAGCTTGTTCACGGGAGAGACCCAGTACTTC.

This clone came up a few times. The chain joins TRBV6-6 to TRBJ1-2; D possibly corresponds to TRBD1 (6 bases). CDR1 and CDR2 (germline): MNHNY, SVGAGI (reference sequence). CDR3 length equals 11 residues. The V gene lost 5 bases and the J gene lost 7 bases, with 8 bases spanning the gap. CDR3 in DNA: TGTGCCAGCAGTAAAGGGGGTGGCTACACCTTC. Encoded protein: CASSKGGGYTF.

V usage is TRBV4-1 and J usage is TRBJ2-3; 10 bases fit TRBD2. The germline V gene encodes CDR1 MGHRA and CDR2 YSYEKL. The CDR3 extends over 15 amino acids. Trimming took 1 base from V and 4 from J; bases not matched to a gene: 2. The CDR3 is CASSQGLAGADTQYF. CDR3 coding DNA: TGCGCCAGCAGCCAAGGGCTAGCGGGGGCAGATACGCAGTATTTT.

The rearrangement joins TRBV9 to TRBJ1-3; D not certain. V was clipped by 0 bases and J by 0 bases, with 16 bases between them. Germline V CDR1 and CDR2: SGDLS, YYNGEE. CDR3 length: 18 residues. For the CDR3, the DNA is TGTGCCAGCAGCGTAGAGGCCGTTCGGGGTAGCTCTGGAAACACCATATATTTT. Its protein product is CASSVEAVRGSSGNTIYF.

This clone appeared once. The V and J genes are TRBV30 and TRBJ2-2; TRBD2 matches 7 bases. CDR1 is GTSNPN, CDR2 SVGIG, per germline (reference sequence). This CDR3 spans 15 amino acids. V lost 3 bases to trimming and J lost 0 bases; unmatched junction nucleotides: 4. CDR3 nucleotides: TGTGCCTGGAGGAGCGGGGCTCCGAACACCGGGGAGCTGTTTTTT. It yields the protein CAWRSGAPNTGELFF.

The chain uses TRBV4-1 and TRBJ2-7; 9 nucleotides line up with TRBD1. CDR3 length equals 16 residues. The germline V gene has CDR1 MGHRA and CDR2 YSYEKL. V shed 1 base and J 3 bases; nucleotides not matched to a gene: 7. CDR3 sequence reads: CASSQGPGTGYYEQYF. CDR3 nucleotide sequence: TGCGCCAGCAGCCAAGGTCCCGGGACAGGGTACTACGAGCAGTACTTC.

The rearrangement links TRBV28 to TRBJ1-2, with D maybe TRBD1 (5 bases). Germline V gene lookup returns CDR1 MDHEN and CDR2 SYDVKM. Deletions cut 3 bases from V and 4 bases from J, with 15 bases between. The CDR3 covers 15 residues. CDR3 coding DNA: TGTGCCAGCAGTTTCGGGGGAGAGCATGTCTATGGCTACACCTTC. It encodes CASSFGGEHVYGYTF.

V usage is TRBV4-2 and J usage is TRBJ1-5, with TRBD1 as a possible D gene (5 bases). Looked up from germline, CDR1 is LGHNA and CDR2 is YNFKEQ. The CDR3 covers 15 residues. The V end was cut by 3 bases, the J end by 0 bases, with 9 bases between. This CDR3 is CASSQEDSSNQPQHF. The CDR3 bases are TGTGCCAGCAGCCAGGAAGACAGTAGCAATCAGCCCCAGCATTTT.

V usage is TRBV5-1 and J usage is TRBJ2-7, with D perhaps TRBD2 (6 bases). CDR1 and CDR2 from the germline V gene are SGHRS and YFSETQ. V dropped 0 bases and J dropped 1 base, with 8 bases sitting between them. This CDR3 contains 14 residues. The CDR3 loop is CASSLVRESYEQYF. As DNA, the CDR3 is TGCGCCAGCAGCTTGGTACGGGAGTCCTACGAGCAGTACTTC.

This clone showed up just a few times. The rearrangement links TRBV14 to TRBJ1-4; D not resolved. Germline V gene lookup returns CDR1 SGHDN and CDR2 FVKESK. Trimming left V 1 base short and J 7 bases short, with 10 bases between. The CDR3 has 14 amino acids. CDR3 region: CASSQAASGEKLFF. The CDR3 bases are TGTGCCAGCAGCCAAGCCGCCAGCGGTGAAAAACTGTTTTTT.

This sequence joins TRBV19 and TRBJ2-1, with 12 bases lining up with TRBD1. CDR3 length: 14 residues. Unmatched junction bases numbered 7, after V lost 7 bases and J lost 9 bases. Germline V gene sequence: CDR1 LNHDA, CDR2 SQIVND (reference sequence). The CDR3 DNA reads TGTGCCAGTACGGGACAGGGGGCGTGGGGTGAGCAGTTCTTC. Residues: CASTGQGAWGEQFF. The complete variable domain, with remaining parts taken from reference TRBV19 and TRBJ2-1, reads DGGITQSPKYLFRKEGQNVTLSCEQNLNHDAMYWYRQDPGQGLRLIYYSQIVNDFQKGDIAEGYSVSREKKESFPLTVTSAQKNPTAFYLCASTGQGAWGEQFFGPGTRLTVL.

This chain uses TRBV28 with TRBJ1-5; D gene uncertain. CDR1 is MDHEN, CDR2 SYDVKM, per germline. This CDR3 is 17 amino acids long. Trimming cost V 3 bases and J 7 bases, with 22 bases left between them. The CDR3: CASSFIRNQRVWQPQHF. The CDR3 bases are TGTGCCAGCAGTTTCATCCGCAATCAGCGTGTTTGGCAGCCCCAGCATTTT.

The chain has TRBV6-5 and TRBJ1-5; D is uncertain. Germline V gives CDR1 MNHEY, CDR2 SVGAGI. Trimming took 0 bases from V and 2 from J, leaving 8 bases between them. The CDR3 is made up of 15 amino acids. The CDR3 region has the DNA TGTGCCAGCAGTTACTCCTGGGCTGGCAATCAGCCCCAGCATTTT. It yields the protein CASSYSWAGNQPQHF.